The clone carrying this T cell receptor (beta chain) occurred many times. The antigen is undetermined. This specimen comes from a study of human T cells and chemical hapten exposure. Study-level findings and limits: With DPC sensitization, TCRs exceeding 1 in 1000 frequency showed no change.

The CDR3 runs to 14 residues. V lost 0 bases, J lost 4 bases, and 0 bases stayed unmatched. TCRdb called the RACE reads again in MiXCR, with one record for every CDR3 protein. There are roughly 380,000 distinct CDR3 sequences in the sample; around 5% occur only once, and 2% to 2.5% lies in the top ten. Time point in this sample: patch test 1, 2 weeks after DPC sensitization. Treatment denoted: therapeutic diphenylcyclopropenone sensitization with weekly scalp DPC. Unfractionated whole blood yielded total RNA. This clonotype was sampled from a woman between 50 and 59 years old with alopecia areata. Some clones in this sample may be carry-over from other donors' samples. The chain carries TRBV12-3 or TRBV12-4 and TRBJ2-1; TRBD2 matches 7 bases. Sequencing was performed on whole blood, taken in connection with sensitization to the hapten diphenylcyclopropenone (DPC). DNA for the CDR3: TGTGCCAGCAGTTTAGCGGGAGGGTACAATGAGCAGTTCTTC. Protein: CASSLAGGYNEQFF.